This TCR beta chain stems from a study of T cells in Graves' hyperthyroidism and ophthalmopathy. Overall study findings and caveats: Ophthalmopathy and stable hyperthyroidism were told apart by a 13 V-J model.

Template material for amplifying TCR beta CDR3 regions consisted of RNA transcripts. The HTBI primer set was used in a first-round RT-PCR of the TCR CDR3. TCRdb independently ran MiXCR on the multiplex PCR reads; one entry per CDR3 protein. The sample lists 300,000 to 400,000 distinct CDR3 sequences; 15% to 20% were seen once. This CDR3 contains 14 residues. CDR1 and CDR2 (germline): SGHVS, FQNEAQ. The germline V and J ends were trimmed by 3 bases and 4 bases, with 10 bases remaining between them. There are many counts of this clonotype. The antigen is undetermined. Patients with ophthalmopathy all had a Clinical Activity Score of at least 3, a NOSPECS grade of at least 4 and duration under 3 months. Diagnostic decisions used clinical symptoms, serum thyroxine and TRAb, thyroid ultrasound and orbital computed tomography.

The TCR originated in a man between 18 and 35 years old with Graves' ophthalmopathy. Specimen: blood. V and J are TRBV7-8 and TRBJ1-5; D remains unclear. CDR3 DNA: TGTGCCAGCAGCTTCAAGGGCCCTAATCAGCCCCAGCATTTT. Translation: CASSFKGPNQPQHF.